These T cell receptor beta chains were read from a single sample in a study of blood T cell repertoires in COVID-19. Assay: immunoSEQ multiplex PCR; the TCRdb copy retains only in-frame clones and omits some. The sample consists of 85,000 to 90,000 clones, 80% to 90% of them appearing once. The sample was peripheral blood. These receptors came from a human donor in a cohort sampled during active COVID-19. The CDR3 runs from the conserved cysteine through the conserved F or W. Size is stated for part of the rows, as once, few or many counts, or as a class when the clone is expanded.

v_call	cdr3_length	j_call	clone_size	cdr3_aa
TRBV13	14	TRBJ2-1	-	CASSRLRGSNEQFF
TRBV11-3	15	TRBJ2-2	-	CASSSRSGDTGELFF
TRBV3-1/TRBV3-2	15	TRBJ1-1	once	CASSQERTLNTEAFF
TRBV6-1	14	TRBJ2-5	-	CASSEPGVEETQYF
TRBV3-1/TRBV3-2	12	TRBJ2-3	-	CASGAGEWSQYF
TRBV27	14	TRBJ1-1	-	CASRPGGLYTEAFF
TRBV10-3	15	TRBJ2-3	-	CAISPRGPPTDTQYF
TRBV3-1/TRBV3-2	15	TRBJ2-5	few	CASSQSAIGGETQYF
TRBV28	12	TRBJ1-1	-	CASSLSRVEAFF
TRBV7-9	14	TRBJ2-3	-	CASSSQGRADTQYF
TRBV27	15	TRBJ2-7	-	CASSLWTASSYEQYF
TRBV28	14	TRBJ2-7	-	CASRSGQASYEQYF
TRBV11-3	15	TRBJ2-1	-	CASSSTAGTYNEQFF
TRBV3-1/TRBV3-2	15	TRBJ1-2	-	CASSPDRAGGDGYTF
TRBV5-1	17	TRBJ2-1	-	CASSLESRGFVYNEQFF
TRBV3-1/TRBV3-2	15	TRBJ2-1	-	CASSGGTEYYNEQFF
TRBV12-3/TRBV12-4	13	TRBJ1-2	-	CASSVQGAGGYTF
TRBV3-1/TRBV3-2	17	TRBJ1-3	-	CASSQPKDSYSGNTIYF
TRBV11-2	13	TRBJ2-7	-	CASGGTGHYEQYF
TRBV13	12	TRBJ2-5	once	CASSLPQETQYF
TRBV7-8	15	TRBJ2-7	-	CASILLQGSSYEQYF
TRBV28	19	TRBJ2-1	-	CASSLRLRQGDFNEDEQFF
TRBV6-1	15	TRBJ2-3	-	CASSEMLAGGGTQYF
TRBV11-2	14	TRBJ2-7	-	CASSLDLGVPEQYF
TRBV5-1	13	TRBJ2-7	few	CASSLTGGYEQYF
TRBV12-3/TRBV12-4	13	TRBJ2-7	-	CASTPGQGYEQYF
TRBV20-1	10	TRBJ2-1	-	CSAVYNEQFF
TRBV5-1	16	TRBJ1-6	-	CASSPGQGGYNSPLHF
TRBV5-1	14	TRBJ1-3	-	CATNLRETGNTIYF
TRBV7-3	14	TRBJ2-2	-	CASSLLRNTGELFF
TRBV10-3	15	TRBJ1-1	-	CAISAGLGSNTEAFF
TRBV3-1/TRBV3-2	17	TRBJ2-1	-	CASSPSGGIGFGFEQFF
TRBV24-1	14	TRBJ2-1	-	CATSGLGRINEQFF